This passage covers 6 T cell receptor beta chains from one sample sequenced in a study of cytomegalovirus exposure and HLA in healthy donors. In the PCR, 60 Vbeta and 13 Jbeta primers were used. Clones were sequenced by immunoSEQ multiplex PCR, and TCRdb holds only the in-frame ones, with some missing. This sample has around 150,000 clones, with roughly 81% found just once. Specimen: PBMCs. The source is a man in his late teens or twenties in good health and CMV-seropositive.

V usage is TRBV2 and J usage is TRBJ1-1; possible D gene TRBD1, 6 bases. The V and J ends lost 9 bases and 4 bases respectively, with 15 bases between them. The CDR3 runs to 13 residues. Germline V gives CDR1 SNHLY, CDR2 FYNNEI. CDR3 sequence: CARMTGGFTEAFF. The CDR3 region has the DNA TGTGCCAGAATGACGGGGGGCTTCACTGAAGCTTTCTTT.

On this clone itself: It is likely a read error, because the conserved phenylalanine at the end of the CDR3 is missing. The V gene is TRBV7-8, the J gene TRBJ2-2, with D possibly being TRBD1 (6 bases). CDR3 size: 15 residues. Germline-derived CDR1 and CDR2 are SGHVS and FQNEAQ. V lost 6 bases and J 4 bases, leaving 15 bases between the germline ends. The CDR3 nucleotides read TGTGCCAGCAGACCCCAAGGACAGATCACCGGGGAGCTGTTTTCT. This sequence encodes CASRPQGQITGELFS.

The V call is TRBV4-3, the J call TRBJ1-2; weak D call: TRBD1 (6 bases). This CDR3 has 15 residues. In germline, CDR1 is LGHNA, CDR2 YSLEER. V was clipped by 0 bases and J by 7 bases, with 15 bases between them. The CDR3 spells CASSQDLQGDRGYTF. The DNA of the CDR3 is TGCGCCAGCAGCCAAGATCTACAGGGCGATCGTGGCTACACCTTC.

The J gene is TRBJ2-1, the V gene TRBV7-3; weak D call: TRBD2 (6 bases). Per the germline V gene, CDR1 is SGHTA and CDR2 is FQGTGA. This CDR3 region has 14 residues. The ends were cut back, 1 base at V and 9 bases at J, with 13 bases in the middle. CDR3: CASSLIGGAREQFF. CDR3 DNA sequence: TGTGCCAGCAGCTTAATTGGCGGGGCTCGTGAGCAGTTCTTC.

This clone has just a few counts. J is TRBJ2-3 and V is TRBV9; D possibly corresponds to TRBD2 (7 bases). Germline V gives CDR1 SGDLS, CDR2 YYNGEE. There are 14 residues in the CDR3. Trimming cost V 0 bases and J 4 bases, with 9 bases left between them. The CDR3 loop is CASSVAGGSDTQYF. The CDR3 nucleotides read TGTGCCAGCAGCGTAGCGGGGGGCTCAGATACGCAGTATTTT.

In the case of this clone: This same CDR3 is encoded by further DNA sequences in the sample. The chain employs TRBV9 and TRBJ1-2; 9 bases agree with TRBD1. Germline CDR1 reads SGDLS; CDR2 reads YYNGEE. This CDR3 is built from 14 residues. The junction had 7 bases not matched to a gene; V was cut back by 3 bases and J by 7 bases. The CDR3 region is CASSATGGAGGYTF. CDR3 nucleotide sequence: TGTGCCAGCAGCGCAACAGGGGGCGCGGGTGGCTACACCTTC.